This T cell receptor (beta chain) originates from a study of T cells after yellow fever vaccination. Notes on this clonotype: Its specificity is unknown.

TCRdb re-called the 5' RACE reads through MiXCR, storing one row per CDR3 protein. The sample includes about 340,000 distinct CDR3 sequences, around 12% of them seen just once. Study-wide findings and caveats: Repertoires obtained by FACS sorting could include abundant clonotypes that entered as contaminants from the bulk population. Peaking on day 5 versus 15, the secondary response was faster but weaker. Clones that expanded after primary vaccination mostly reappeared after the booster (roughly 97% CD4, 80% to 90% CD8).

Deletions cut 0 bases from V and 0 bases from J, with 17 bases between. Looked up from germline, CDR1 is MNHEY and CDR2 is SMNVEV (reference sequence). This CDR3 spans 18 amino acids. The genes are TRBV27 and TRBJ1-2, with D hard to call. This material consisted of CD4+ T cells sorted from PBMCs, taken 15 days after the yellow fever booster vaccination. The receptor was isolated from a man aged 18 to 30 who received the YFV17D yellow fever vaccine. The CDR3 loop is CASSLSAQAGSANYGYTF. In nucleotides, the CDR3 is TGTGCCAGCAGTTTATCCGCCCAGGCGGGGTCAGCTAACTATGGCTACACCTTC.